This T cell receptor beta chain is drawn from a study of T cell responses to AZD1222 COVID-19 vaccine. Generated by immunoSEQ multiplex PCR, the TCRdb table keeps only in-frame clones and is missing some. The profile shows about 120,000 clones, roughly 88% of them singletons. Study-wide results and limits: Scientists sampled the repertoires only once the peak T cell response had passed.

A note on this clone: Its antigen is not identified.

This CDR3 has 13 amino acids. J was trimmed by 11 bases and V by 7 bases; bases with no gene match: 13. CDR1 and CDR2 (germline): MNHNY, SVGAGI (reference sequence). This chain links TRBV6-6 with TRBJ1-1; 7 bases line up with TRBD1. The receptor's source is an adult who received the AZD1222 COVID-19 vaccine. Source: peripheral blood, taken 28 days after the second AZD1222 dose. CDR3 sequence (DNA): TGTGCCAGCACCATATCCGGGACAGTGAACGCTTTCTTT. Its protein product is CASTISGTVNAFF.